This TCR beta chain is drawn from a study of blood T cell repertoires in COVID-19. In its sample, this clone was seen once. From germline, CDR1 is SGHKS and CDR2 YYEKEE (reference sequence). J was trimmed by 2 bases and V by 4 bases; bases with no gene match: 2. This CDR3 contains 13 residues. In the original analysis: Cell counts per sample came from amplifying reference gene primers. TCRdb's table, derived via immunoSEQ multiplex PCR, lists solely in-frame clones and lacks some. From that table come the V and J calls and clone size; the DNA was used to work out D and trimming. The table lists about 270,000 clones, around nine tenths of them singletons.

J is TRBJ2-5 and V is TRBV5-5; 7 bases map to TRBD1. The clonotype was recovered from a young woman who had recovered from COVID-19. The sequenced sample consisted of PBMCs or T cells enriched from blood (not recorded which). This CDR3 is CASSRDSQETQYF. The CDR3 DNA is TGTGCCAGCAGCCGGGACAGTCAAGAGACCCAGTACTTC.